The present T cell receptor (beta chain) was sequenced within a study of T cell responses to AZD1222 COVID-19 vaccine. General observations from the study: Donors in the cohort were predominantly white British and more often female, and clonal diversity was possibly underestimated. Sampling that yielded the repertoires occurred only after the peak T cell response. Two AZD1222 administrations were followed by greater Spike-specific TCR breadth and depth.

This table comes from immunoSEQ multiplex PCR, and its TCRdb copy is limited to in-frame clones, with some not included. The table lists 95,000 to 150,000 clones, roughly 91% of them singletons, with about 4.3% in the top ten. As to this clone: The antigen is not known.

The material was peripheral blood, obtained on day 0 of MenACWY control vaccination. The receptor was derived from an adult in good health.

The CDR3: CASSTQKAQGGHNEQFF. DNA for the CDR3: TGTGCCAGTAGTACCCAGAAGGCTCAGGGGGGACACAATGAGCAGTTCTTC. The rearrangement links TRBV19 to TRBJ2-1; TRBD1 is a possible D gene (7 bases). Germline assignment: CDR1 LNHDA and CDR2 SQIVND (reference sequence). The CDR3 consists of 17 residues. V was trimmed by 4 bases and J by 5 bases, leaving 21 bases between them. The full variable domain, its missing parts supplied by reference TRBV19 and TRBJ2-1, is DGGITQSPKYLFRKEGQNVTLSCEQNLNHDAMYWYRQDPGQGLRLIYYSQIVNDFQKGDIAEGYSVSREKKESFPLTVTSAQKNPTAFYLCASSTQKAQGGHNEQFFGPGTRLTVL.